This T cell receptor beta chain was identified in a study of blood T cell repertoires in COVID-19. The CDR3 contains 15 residues. V lost 3 bases and J lost 2, with 14 bases in between. From germline, CDR1 is DFQATT and CDR2 SNEGSKA (reference sequence). TCRdb's copy holds only in-frame clones and misses some; the assay was immunoSEQ multiplex PCR. The table lists about 54,000 clones, roughly 88% of them singletons. The chain joins TRBV20-1 to TRBJ1-5; D is ambiguous. The material sequenced was peripheral blood. The sequence came from a human donor in a cohort sampled during active COVID-19. The DNA for the CDR3 is TGCAGTGCTAGTCGGGGAAGTGGTGGCAATCAGCCCCAGCATTTT. Translation: CSASRGSGGNQPQHF.